A selection of T cell receptor beta chains follows, all from one sample in a study of regulatory T cells in long-lasting Graves disease. In TCRdb, the multiplex PCR reads were re-called with MiXCR into one record per CDR3 protein. This table has 400,000 to 650,000 distinct CDR3 sequences, about 16% appearing once. This sample also belongs to another study, concerning T cells in Graves' hyperthyroidism and ophthalmopathy.

The specimen was peripheral blood mononuclear cells (PBMCs), collected at new diagnosis, from a patient treated with antithyroid drugs. Receptor source: a middle-aged woman with Graves disease. CDR3s include the opening cysteine and the closing phenylalanine or tryptophan. D genes are given only for firm matches. Not every row has a clone size; where given, it reads once, few, many or a size class.

>few|-|TRBJ1-2|TRBV29-1
TGCAGCGGCAGGGACGGCGGGAACTATGGCTACACCTTC
CSGRDGGNYGYTF
>-|-|TRBJ1-1|TRBV15
TGTGCCACCAGCAGAGAAGGATATAGAGGGAAGGAGACCGAAGCTTTCTTT
CATSREGYRGKETEAFF
>many|TRBD1|TRBJ2-2|TRBV27
TGTGCCTCAGGGGGCCGGAACACCGGGGAGCTGTTTTTT
CASGGRNTGELFF
>many|TRBD2|TRBJ2-5|TRBV11-2
TGTGCCAGCAGCTTAACGTCTAGCGGGGGGTCCCAGTACTTC
CASSLTSSGGSQYF
>many|-|TRBJ1-2|TRBV10-2
TGCGCCAGCAGTGAAGTAGGGGGCTATGGCTACACCTTC
CASSEVGGYGYTF
>-|TRBD1|TRBJ1-4|TRBV6-5
TGTGCCAGCAGTTCAAGGACAGGGGCTAATGAAAAACTGTTTTTT
CASSSRTGANEKLFF
>-|TRBD1|TRBJ1-5|TRBV10-2
TGCGCCAGCAGTGCCTCGGACAGGACCAATCAGCCCCAGCATTTT
CASSASDRTNQPQHF
>few|-|TRBJ2-3|TRBV7-3
TGTGCCAGCAGCTTGGGCCTGTTTGGCACAGATACGCAGTATTTT
CASSLGLFGTDTQYF
>-|-|TRBJ1-1|TRBV27
TGTGCCAGCGCGAAGGGGGGGGTTAGCACTGAAGCTTTCTTT
CASAKGGVSTEAFF
>-|-|TRBJ2-3|TRBV7-9
TGTGCCAGCAGCTTAGCGAACGGGGGTGTGTTGGATACGCAGTATTTT
CASSLANGGVLDTQYF
>many|TRBD1|TRBJ1-3|TRBV12-3/TRBV12-4
TGTGCCAGCAGGGGGACAGTCTCTGGAAACACCATATATTTT
CASRGTVSGNTIYF
>few|-|TRBJ2-2|TRBV2
TGTGCCAGCCGGAGGGCAACCGGGGAGCTGTTTTTT
CASRRATGELFF
>-|-|TRBJ1-6|TRBV19
TGTGCCAGTAGTACCCCAGGGAGCTCCTATAATTCACCCCTCCACTTT
CASSTPGSSYNSPLHF
>-|-|TRBJ1-2|TRBV9
TGTGCCAGCAGCGAGGGGCAAGATAGCTATGGCTACACCTTC
CASSEGQDSYGYTF
>many|TRBD1|TRBJ1-2|TRBV3-1
TGTGCCAGCTCCCGGGACAGGGTTTCCGTTGGGGTTGGCTACACCTTC
CASSRDRVSVGVGYTF
>many|TRBD1|TRBJ2-2|TRBV12-3/TRBV12-4
TGTGCCAGCAGCCTGGGACAGGCAGTCAACACCGGGGAGCTGTTTTTT
CASSLGQAVNTGELFF
>many|TRBD2|TRBJ2-1|TRBV5-1
TGCGCCAGCAGCTCACTAGCGGGGGCCCAACATGAGCAGTTCTTC
CASSSLAGAQHEQFF
>many|TRBD1|TRBJ1-5|TRBV27
TGTGCCAGCGGGACCATAGGGACAGGCTCCTACCAGCCCCAGCATTTT
CASGTIGTGSYQPQHF
>many|-|TRBJ1-1|TRBV12-3/TRBV12-4
TGTGCCAGCAGTTTGGGGGAGGACACTGAAGCTTTCTTT
CASSLGEDTEAFF
>many|TRBD2|TRBJ2-3|TRBV11-2
TGTGCCAGCAGCCGCGGGGGGGCTTTCACAGATACGCAGTATTTT
CASSRGGAFTDTQYF
>-|-|TRBJ2-2|TRBV20-1
TGCAGTTGGCTTAGCGGGAACACCGGGGAGCTGTTTTTT
CSWLSGNTGELFF
>few|-|TRBJ2-7|TRBV4-1
TGCGCCAGCAGCCAAGAAACTTTCTCCTACGAGCAGTACTTC
CASSQETFSYEQYF
>few|TRBD1|TRBJ1-4|TRBV5-5
TGTGCCAGCAGCTTGGGGGGACAGGGCCGTGAAAAACTGTTTTTT
CASSLGGQGREKLFF
>many|TRBD1|TRBJ1-1|TRBV7-3
TGTGCCAGCAGCTTGGATTCAGGGGGTCGGACTGAAGCTTTCTTT
CASSLDSGGRTEAFF
>many|-|TRBJ2-1|TRBV28
TGTGCCAGCAGTTTTTGGTCAAATCCCAATGAGCAGTTCTTC
CASSFWSNPNEQFF
>many|-|TRBJ2-7|TRBV27
TGTGCCAGCAGCCCGGGGGGCGGGGGATCCGAGCAGTACTTC
CASSPGGGGSEQYF
>many|-|TRBJ1-1|TRBV12-3/TRBV12-4
TGTGCCAGCAGCTTTTTGAACACTGAAGCTTTCTTT
CASSFLNTEAFF
>many|-|TRBJ1-1|TRBV6-1
TGTGCCACTAAGACTACAGTGAACACTGAAGCTTTCTTT
CATKTTVNTEAFF
>many|-|TRBJ2-7|TRBV2
TGTGCCAGCAATGGTGACAGAGCGTACGAGCAGTACTTC
CASNGDRAYEQYF
>few|-|TRBJ2-5|TRBV27
TGTGCCAGCAGTTTAACCGTCAGGTCCTGGGACTCCCAAGGAGAGACCCAGTACTTC
CASSLTVRSWDSQGETQYF
>-|-|TRBJ2-3|TRBV12-3/TRBV12-4
TGTGCCAGCAGTTTGGCGGGGGCCATCACAGATACGCAGTATTTT
CASSLAGAITDTQYF
>-|-|TRBJ2-1|TRBV13
TGTGCCAGCAGCTTAGGGTGGAGGGAGCAGTTCTTC
CASSLGWREQFF
>few|-|TRBJ2-7|TRBV5-1
TGCGCCAGCACCCTTTTGTCAGGACCCTACGAGCAGTACTTC
CASTLLSGPYEQYF
>few|TRBD1|TRBJ2-2|TRBV20-1
TGCAGTGCTATTCAGTTCCCACCGAGACAGGGGGCGATAACCGGGGAGCTGTTTTTT
CSAIQFPPRQGAITGELFF
>-|-|TRBJ1-4|TRBV6-1
TGTGCCAGCAGTGCCGCGGTGGGGGAAAAACTGTTTTTT
CASSAAVGEKLFF
>-|TRBD1|TRBJ1-5|TRBV19
TGTGCCAGTAGTTTCCGGGACAGGGGATCGGGCAATCAGCCCCAGCATTTT
CASSFRDRGSGNQPQHF
>few|-|TRBJ1-4|TRBV5-1
TGCGCCAGCAGCACCGGCGCAACAGAAGGTGAAAAACTGTTTTTT
CASSTGATEGEKLFF
>many|-|TRBJ1-2|TRBV11-2
TGTGCCAGCAGTCTGCTGGGGTTGGGCTATGGCTACACCTTC
CASSLLGLGYGYTF
>many|-|TRBJ2-2|TRBV5-1
TGCGCCAGCAGCTTGGTCCGGGAAGGCGGGGAGCTGTTTTTT
CASSLVREGGELFF
>-|TRBD1|TRBJ2-6|TRBV19
TGTGCCAGTAGTAGCGGGACAGGGGGCGCTGGGGCCAACGTCCTGACTTTC
CASSSGTGGAGANVLTF
>many|-|TRBJ2-3|TRBV2
TGTGCCATCGTTATAGGCCGAGATACGCAGTATTTT
CAIVIGRDTQYF
>-|-|TRBJ1-6|TRBV20-1
TGCAGTGCTAGGGGCCAGGGAGCGTCCTATAATTCACCCCTCCACTTT
CSARGQGASYNSPLHF
>many|-|TRBJ1-1|TRBV6-1
TGTGCCAGCAGCAAGTTAGGGCACACTGAAGCTTTCTTT
CASSKLGHTEAFF
>few|TRBD2|TRBJ2-3|TRBV15
TGTGCCACCAGCATCGGGGGGGGGACGCAGTATTTT
CATSIGGGTQYF
>-|-|TRBJ1-2|TRBV5-1
TGCGCCAGCAGCTTGATCCGCAGCGGGGCAGAGACAAACTATGGCTACACCTTC
CASSLIRSGAETNYGYTF
>few|TRBD2|TRBJ2-2|TRBV3-1
TGTGCCAGCAGCCTCGGGGGGGCAGGAGCCGGGGAGCTGTTTTTT
CASSLGGAGAGELFF
>few|-|TRBJ2-7|TRBV14
TGTGCCAGCGGCAGGGGAGTCTACGAGCAGTACTTC
CASGRGVYEQYF
>many|TRBD2|TRBJ2-3|TRBV6-2/TRBV6-3
TGTGCCAGCAGTTACTTCGGGACTAGCGGCACAGATACGCAGTATTTT
CASSYFGTSGTDTQYF